This entry concerns a single TCR beta chain. As yet, its antigen is unknown. Using immunoSEQ multiplex PCR, the repertoire was profiled, and TCRdb retains in-frame clones only, with some absent. The sample has about 41,000 clones; more than 65% are singletons. This sample is drawn from a study of vaccination effects on CD4 cells after COVID-19. Sequencing was preceded by expansion of antigen-specific CD4+ T cells with viral peptide pools in the ViraFEST assay. Cultured cells yielded isolated CD4+ T cells after 10 to 11 days. Prior SARS-CoV-2 infection was absent in the vaccine recipients, as shown by negative nucleocapsid antibodies. The clonotype originates from a human donor who received a COVID-19 vaccine. The material was CD4+ T cells from PBMCs cultured with HCoV-NL63 spike peptides, obtained before COVID-19 vaccination.

The DNA of the CDR3 is TGTGCCAGTACCCGAACCGTCTCAGCGGGGTACACAGATACGCAGTATTTT. It specifies CASTRTVSAGYTDTQYF. This chain joins TRBV19 and TRBJ2-3; 7 bases are shared with TRBD2. The length of the CDR3 is 17 residues. Germline V gene sequence: CDR1 LNHDA, CDR2 SQIVND (reference sequence). The trim removed 7 bases at V and 2 bases at J, leaving 15 bases unmatched.